Listed below are T cell receptor beta chains from one sample, sequenced in a study of blood T cell repertoires in COVID-19. Libraries were prepared by immunoSEQ multiplex PCR; TCRdb keeps only in-frame clonotypes and omits some of them. This sample carries some 320,000 clones, 90% of them seen once, and the ten largest clones take 2.6%. Sequencing was performed on PBMCs or T cells enriched from blood (not recorded which). The receptors come from a man between 60 and 70 years old who had recovered from COVID-19. CDR3s include the opening cysteine and the closing phenylalanine or tryptophan. D genes are given only for firm matches. Size is omitted from some rows. Given values are once, few, many or a class for expanded clones.

>TRBJ2-3|TRBV7-6|TRBD2|-
CASSETSGRDTQYF
TGTGCCAGCAGCGAGACTAGCGGGAGGGATACGCAGTATTTT
>TRBJ1-4|TRBV3-1/TRBV3-2|-|-
CASSQRYRGLVKNEKLFF
TGTGCCAGCAGCCAACGCTACCGGGGACTGGTGAAGAATGAAAAACTGTTTTTT
>TRBJ1-1|TRBV12-3/TRBV12-4|TRBD1|-
CASTGTVNTEAFF
TGTGCCAGCACCGGGACAGTGAACACTGAAGCTTTCTTT
>TRBJ2-1|TRBV5-1|TRBD1|-
CASSLGQGDLHEQFF
TGCGCCAGCAGCCTCGGACAGGGGGACCTCCATGAGCAGTTCTTC
>TRBJ2-1|TRBV3-1/TRBV3-2|-|-
CASSPKVSPAQGQQFF
TGTGCCAGCAGCCCCAAGGTCTCCCCAGCTCAGGGTCAGCAGTTCTTC
>TRBJ2-7|TRBV15|-|-
CATSRGVRDRGLSSYEQYF
TGTGCCACCAGCAGAGGGGTCAGAGATCGGGGGTTGAGCTCCTACGAGCAGTACTTC
>TRBJ2-7|TRBV11-3|TRBD1|-
CASRSRDRGYEQYF
TGTGCCAGCAGATCCCGGGACAGGGGCTACGAGCAGTACTTC
>TRBJ1-5|TRBV19|-|-
CASSPAVNSNQPQHF
TGTGCCAGTAGTCCGGCGGTCAATAGCAATCAGCCCCAGCATTTT
>TRBJ2-3|TRBV5-4|TRBD2|-
CASSLAGLAGRSTLADTQYF
TGTGCCAGCAGCTTGGCCGGGCTAGCGGGACGCTCAACCTTGGCAGATACGCAGTATTTT
>TRBJ1-2|TRBV18|-|-
CASSSTPGFGYTF
TGTGCCAGCTCAAGCACCCCGGGGTTTGGCTACACCTTC
>TRBJ1-1|TRBV29-1|-|-
CSGTYRVDGHTEAFF
TGCAGCGGCACCTACAGGGTCGACGGTCATACCGAAGCTTTCTTT
>TRBJ2-5|TRBV9|-|once
CASSPPNQETQYF
TGTGCCAGCAGCCCCCCCAACCAAGAGACCCAGTACTTC
>TRBJ2-1|TRBV24-1|TRBD2|-
CATSDSSGRVNNEQFF
TGTGCCACCAGTGACTCTAGCGGGAGGGTCAACAATGAGCAGTTCTTC
>TRBJ2-3|TRBV4-3|TRBD2|-
CASSQEPRGTTNTDTQYF
TGCGCCAGCAGCCAAGAACCACGGGGGACTACCAACACAGATACGCAGTATTTT
>TRBJ2-5|TRBV24-1|TRBD2|-
CATSDPSGRMETQYF
TGTGCCACCAGTGATCCAAGCGGGAGGATGGAGACCCAGTACTTC
>TRBJ1-2|TRBV24-1|-|-
CATSDSVAGNYGYTF
TGTGCCACCAGTGATTCGGTGGCAGGAAACTATGGCTACACCTTC
>TRBJ2-3|TRBV4-3|TRBD2|-
CASSQDPRLALAITDTQYF
TGCGCCAGCAGCCAAGATCCGCGACTAGCCCTAGCAATCACAGATACGCAGTATTTT
>TRBJ1-5|TRBV19|TRBD1|-
CASSIDRGPTQPQHF
TGTGCCAGTAGTATCGACAGGGGGCCTACTCAGCCCCAGCATTTT
>TRBJ1-5|TRBV6-1|-|few
CASSEWGQTLYQPQHF
TGTGCCAGCAGTGAATGGGGGCAGACCCTTTATCAGCCCCAGCATTTT
>TRBJ2-3|TRBV5-1|TRBD2|-
CASSQGLAGGLNTQYF
TGCGCCAGCAGCCAAGGACTAGCGGGGGGGCTAAATACGCAGTATTTT